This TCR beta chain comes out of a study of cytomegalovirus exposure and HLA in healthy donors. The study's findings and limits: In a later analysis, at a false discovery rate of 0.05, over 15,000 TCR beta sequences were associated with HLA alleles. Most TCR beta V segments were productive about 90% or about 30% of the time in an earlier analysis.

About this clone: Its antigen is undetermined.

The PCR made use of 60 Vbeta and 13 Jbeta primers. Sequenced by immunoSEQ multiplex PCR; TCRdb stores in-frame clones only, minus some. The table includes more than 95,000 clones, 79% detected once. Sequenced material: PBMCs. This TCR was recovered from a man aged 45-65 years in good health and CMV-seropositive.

The CDR3 sequence: CSASVSGSSEQYF. The CDR3 nucleotides read TGCAGCGCTTCTGTCAGCGGGTCGTCCGAGCAGTACTTC. This chain links TRBV29-1 with TRBJ2-7, with a weak D call TRBD2 (6 bases). V dropped 7 bases and J dropped 6 bases, with 19 bases sitting between them. CDR3 length: 13 amino acids. Germline loops: CDR1 SQVTM, CDR2 ANQGSEA.